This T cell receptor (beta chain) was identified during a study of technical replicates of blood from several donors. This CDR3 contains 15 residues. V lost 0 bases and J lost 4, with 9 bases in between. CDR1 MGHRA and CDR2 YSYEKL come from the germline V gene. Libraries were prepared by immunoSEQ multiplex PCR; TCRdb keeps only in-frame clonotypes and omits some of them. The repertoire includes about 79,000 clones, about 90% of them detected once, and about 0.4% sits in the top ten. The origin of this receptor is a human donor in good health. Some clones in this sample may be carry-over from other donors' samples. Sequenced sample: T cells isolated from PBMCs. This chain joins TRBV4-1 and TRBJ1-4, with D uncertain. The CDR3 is CASSQDRSLNEKLFF. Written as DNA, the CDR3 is TGCGCCAGCAGCCAAGATAGGAGCCTTAATGAAAAACTGTTTTTT.